This T cell receptor (beta chain) was obtained from a study of CXCR3-negative and CXCR3-positive naive CD8 T cells. Study findings and constraints: The study found more hydrophobic TRB CDR3s in CXCR3-positive naive cells than in CXCR3-negative naive cells.

Through 5' RACE with UMI labels, the TRB cDNA libraries were prepared. TCRdb reprocessed the 5' RACE reads and stores each CDR3 protein as one record, lacking DNA. Here the sample table reports around 88,000 distinct CDR3 sequences. Of note for this clonotype: No antigen is known for it.

The CDR3 is 18 residues long. Germline-derived CDR1 and CDR2 are SGHAT and FQNNGV. The clonotype was recovered from a human donor in good health. Some clones in this sample may be carry-over from other donors' samples. This rearrangement joins TRBV11-2 to TRBJ2-3; TCRdb reports TRBD1, a call that lacks DNA to check it against. Sequencing was performed on naive CXCR3+ CD8+ T cells from blood. Subset of the sample: CD45RO-CCR7+CD27+CD95- naive CD8+ T cells expressing CXCR3 (TNR3+). CDR3 region: CASSWPDGGQWVIDTQYF.